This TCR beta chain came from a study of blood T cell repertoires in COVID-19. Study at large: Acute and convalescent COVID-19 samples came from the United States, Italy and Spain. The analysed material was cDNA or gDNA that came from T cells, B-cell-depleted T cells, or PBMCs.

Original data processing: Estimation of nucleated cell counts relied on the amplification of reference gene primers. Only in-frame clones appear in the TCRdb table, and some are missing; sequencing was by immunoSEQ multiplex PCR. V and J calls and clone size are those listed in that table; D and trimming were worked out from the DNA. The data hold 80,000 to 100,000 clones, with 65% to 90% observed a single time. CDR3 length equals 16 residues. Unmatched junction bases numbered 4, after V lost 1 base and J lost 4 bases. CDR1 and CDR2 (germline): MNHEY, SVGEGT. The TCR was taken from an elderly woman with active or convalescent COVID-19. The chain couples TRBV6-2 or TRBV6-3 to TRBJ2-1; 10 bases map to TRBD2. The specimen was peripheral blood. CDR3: CASSYFASGGYNEQFF. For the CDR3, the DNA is TGTGCCAGCAGTTACTTCGCTAGCGGGGGATACAATGAGCAGTTCTTC.